Following are 20 T cell receptor beta chains from one sample sequenced in a study of T cells after yellow fever vaccination. TCRdb analysed the 5' RACE reads with MiXCR anew, one entry per CDR3 protein. The sample includes some 350,000 distinct CDR3 sequences, around 3.9% of them seen just once. The sequenced sample was PBMCs, obtained 5 days after the yellow fever booster vaccination. The receptor source for this set is a man aged 18 to 29 who received the YFV17D yellow fever vaccine.

This clonotype was detected many times. The V call is TRBV5-1, the J call TRBJ2-1; D call uncertain. Trimming shortened V by 0 bases and J by 6 bases, and 10 bases separated the two germline ends. CDR3 size: 14 residues. Per the germline V gene, CDR1 is SGHRS and CDR2 is YFSETQ. This CDR3 reads CASSLGFLGNEQFF. The CDR3 DNA reads as TGCGCCAGCAGCTTGGGCTTTTTGGGCAATGAGCAGTTCTTC.

In its sample, this clonotype was seen a few times. This chain joins TRBV7-2 and TRBJ2-7; the D is unclear. V dropped 1 base and J dropped 1 base, with 8 bases sitting between them. Germline-derived CDR1 and CDR2 are SGHTA and FQGNSA. This CDR3 is 14 amino acids long. Here the CDR3 reads CASSLGSGSYEQYV. The CDR3 region has the DNA TGTGCCAGCAGCTTAGGCTCCGGTTCCTACGAGCAGTACGTC.

A few counts support this clonotype. V and J are TRBV24-1 and TRBJ2-3; 9 nucleotides agree with TRBD2. CDR1 is KGHDR, CDR2 SFDVKD, per germline. CDR3 length: 15 amino acids. V trimming: 4 bases; J trimming: 5 bases; junction bases outside the gene matches: 6. The CDR3 nucleotides are TGTGCCACCAGTGAGGGCGGGGGGGGAGGAGATACGCAGTATTTT. It is translated as CATSEGGGGGDTQYF.

At least ten counts were recorded for this clonotype. This sequence joins TRBV5-1 and TRBJ2-1, with 7 bases aligning to TRBD1. The V gene end was trimmed by 0 bases and the J gene end by 4 bases; junction bases not matched to a gene: 7. Germline values: CDR1 SGHRS, CDR2 YFSETQ. This CDR3 is built from 16 residues. CDR3 region: CASSLAGQQAYNEQFF. The CDR3 DNA is TGCGCCAGCAGCTTGGCGGGACAGCAAGCTTACAATGAGCAGTTCTTC.

This clonotype was detected only a few times. The rearrangement links TRBV27 to TRBJ1-5; D gene uncertain. The length of the CDR3 is 12 residues. Trimming pared 5 bases from V and 2 bases from J, leaving 4 bases between. Germline V lookup: CDR1 MNHEY, CDR2 SMNVEV (reference sequence). CDR3 sequence reads: CASSNRNQPQHF. In nucleotides, the CDR3 is TGTGCCAGCAGTAACCGCAATCAGCCCCAGCATTTT.

This clonotype was picked up many times. The chain combines TRBV20-1 with TRBJ1-1, with 7 bases lining up with TRBD1. CDR1 is DFQATT and CDR2 is SNEGSKA in the germline V gene (reference sequence). The CDR3 consists of 13 residues. Trimming removed 3 bases from V and 4 bases from J; junction bases left unmatched: 5. The CDR3 DNA reads TGCAGTGCTAGCCCAGGGGGGACCACTGAAGCTTTCTTT. This gives the protein CSASPGGTTEAFF.

The sample holds a few counts of this clonotype. The chain combines TRBV5-1 with TRBJ2-2; TRBD2 aligns across 10 bases. The CDR3 is 18 amino acids. Germline V lookup: CDR1 SGHRS, CDR2 YFSETQ. V shed 2 bases and J 0 bases; nucleotides not matched to a gene: 7. CDR3 amino acids: CASSFRLAGGSNTGELFF. The CDR3, as DNA: TGCGCCAGCAGCTTCCGTTTAGCGGGGGGCTCGAACACCGGGGAGCTGTTTTTT.

This clonotype was seen at least ten times. CDR3 residues: CASRGDPEETQYF. CDR3 nucleotide sequence: TGCGCCAGCAGGGGGGACCCGGAGGAGACCCAGTACTTC. The genes are TRBV5-1 and TRBJ2-5, with D tentatively TRBD1 or TRBD2 (5 bases each). V shed 5 bases and J shed 5 bases, with 13 bases lying between them. The CDR3 totals 13 residues. Germline loops: CDR1 SGHRS, CDR2 YFSETQ.

This clonotype came up a few times. The J gene is TRBJ2-5, the V gene TRBV5-1, with D perhaps TRBD2 (5 bases). V was pared by 4 bases and J by 4 bases, with 17 bases between. Germline CDR1 and CDR2: SGHRS and YFSETQ. The CDR3 has 15 amino acids. CDR3 bases: TGCGCCAGCAGCCTAGCTCGTCACGACGTAGAGACCCAGTACTTC. Residues: CASSLARHDVETQYF.

In this sample, this clonotype turned up many times. Here the CDR3 DNA reads TGCGCCAGCAGCTTGGGGGGTGCGCCAGGTTCCTACGAGCAGTACGTC. It translates to CASSLGGAPGSYEQYV. The chain couples TRBV5-1 to TRBJ2-7; no clear D. The CDR3 covers 16 residues. CDR1 and CDR2 (germline): SGHRS, YFSETQ. Deletions cut 0 bases from V and 1 base from J, with 14 bases between.

This chain uses TRBV19 with TRBJ1-1, with a weak D call TRBD1 (6 bases). The CDR3 loop spans 15 amino acids. Germline CDR1 and CDR2: LNHDA and SQIVND (reference sequence). V was trimmed by 2 bases and J by 2 bases, leaving 12 bases between them. The CDR3 here is CASSIRGAPNTEAFF. In DNA, the CDR3 is TGTGCCAGTAGTATACGGGGGGCCCCAAACACTGAAGCTTTCTTT.

This clonotype was found many times. The CDR3 nucleotides are TGTGCCAGCAGCTCTGGGACAGGGAATGAGCAGTTCTTC. This codes for CASSSGTGNEQFF. This chain connects TRBV7-6 to TRBJ2-1, with 9 bases lining up with TRBD1. The CDR3 sequence is 13 residues long. Germline assignment: CDR1 SGHVS and CDR2 FNYEAQ. Germline trimming cut 4 bases from V and 7 bases from J; bases unmatched to any gene: 2. Variable domain in full (rest from reference TRBV7-6 and TRBJ2-1): GAGVSQSPRYKVTKRGQDVALRCDPISGHVSLYWYRQALGQGPEFLTYFNYEAQQDKSGLPNDRFSAERPEGSISTLTIQRTEQRDSAMYRCASSSGTGNEQFFGPGTRLTVL.

This clonotype showed up just a few times. This chain joins TRBV29-1 and TRBJ2-3; TRBD2 matches 8 bases. The CDR3 is 16 amino acids. In germline, CDR1 is SQVTM, CDR2 ANQGSEA. The trim removed 7 bases at V and 1 base at J, leaving 13 bases unmatched. CDR3 protein: CSAVDTGGPGTDTQYF. The CDR3 coding sequence is TGCAGCGCTGTTGATACGGGGGGGCCCGGCACAGATACGCAGTATTTT.

For this clonotype: A single base separates this from a much larger clone, so it may be a read error. This chain links TRBV4-1 with TRBJ1-3; D is unclear. The germline V gene encodes CDR1 MGHRA and CDR2 YSYEKL. The CDR3 has 18 residues. Here the CDR3 DNA reads TGCGCCAGCAGCCAAGTGCTAGAGAGACGGAGCCTTGGAAACACCGTATATTTT. Translating gives CASSQVLERRSLGNTVYF.

The table lists this clonotype with a few counts. The chain employs TRBV11-3 and TRBJ2-3; D gene uncertain. The CDR3 contains 12 residues. CDR1 is SGHNT and CDR2 is YENEEA in the germline V gene. V lost 1 base to trimming and J lost 8 bases, with 7 bases between them. The CDR3 sequence is CASSLGDVTQYF. CDR3 in DNA: TGTGCCAGCAGCTTAGGCGATGTTACGCAGTATTTT. Full variable domain (missing parts from reference TRBV11-3 and TRBJ2-3): EAGVVQSPRYKIIEKKQPVAFWCNPISGHNTLYWYLQNLGQGPELLIRYENEEAVDDSQLPKDRFSAERLKGVDSTLKIQPAELGDSAVYLCASSLGDVTQYFGPGTRLTVL.

This clonotype occurred many times. This sequence joins TRBV20-1 and TRBJ2-7; the D is unclear. The CDR3 has 14 residues. In germline, CDR1 is DFQATT, CDR2 SNEGSKA (reference sequence). The V end lost 5 bases, the J end lost 0 bases, and 14 bases lay between the germline ends. The CDR3 region is CSAFTNFPSYEQYF. The CDR3 DNA sequence: TGCAGTGCTTTTACAAACTTCCCCTCCTACGAGCAGTACTTC.

This clonotype was seen at least ten times. The chain combines TRBV18 with TRBJ2-2, with D hard to call. V lost 2 bases and J 1 base, leaving 5 bases between the germline ends. CDR3 length: 14 amino acids. The germline CDR1 and CDR2 sequences are KGHSH and LQKENI. The CDR3 is CASSPDKNTGELFF. The DNA of the CDR3 is TGTGCCAGCTCACCAGACAAGAACACCGGGGAGCTGTTTTTT.

This clonotype was found a few times. This rearrangement joins TRBV20-1 to TRBJ2-3; no clear D. This CDR3 is built from 15 residues. The V end lost 6 bases, the J end lost 4 bases, and 20 bases lay between the germline ends. CDR1 DFQATT and CDR2 SNEGSKA come from the germline V gene (reference sequence). CDR3 amino acids: CSATPDLPRADTQYF. The CDR3 DNA follows: TGCAGTGCCACTCCGGACCTCCCCCGGGCAGATACGCAGTATTTT.

This clonotype was recorded at least ten times. The V gene is TRBV5-1, the J gene TRBJ1-3, with unresolved D. The CDR3 runs 13 residues. Germline V gene data show CDR1 as SGHRS and CDR2 as YFSETQ. The V end was cut by 7 bases, the J end by 2 bases, with 10 bases between. CDR3 in amino acids: CASAEGTGNTIYF. Written as DNA, the CDR3 is TGCGCCAGCGCTGAGGGCACTGGAAACACCATATATTTT.

In this sample, this clonotype turned up many times. This chain connects TRBV7-2 to TRBJ2-7; possible D gene TRBD1, 6 bases. Between the trimmed V and J ends, which lost 0 bases and 6 bases, there was a span of 15 bases. This CDR3 is built from 15 residues. Germline CDR1 SGHTA, CDR2 FQGNSA. The CDR3, as DNA: TGTGCCAGCAGCTTAGCGGACAGAATGATACCCGAGCAGTACTTC. This encodes CASSLADRMIPEQYF.